The TCR beta chain described here comes from a study of blood T cell repertoires in COVID-19. Study as a whole: Both acute and convalescent COVID-19 samples were obtained from the United States, Italy and Spain. PBMCs, B-cell-depleted T cells, or T cells were the source of the cDNA or gDNA that made up the material.

V gave up 3 bases and J gave up 5 bases, with 17 bases separating them. The CDR3 is 14 amino acids. Germline CDR1 reads SQVTM; CDR2 reads ANQGSEA. Per the study methods: Reference gene primer amplification gave nucleated cell count estimates. Sequenced by immunoSEQ multiplex PCR; TCRdb stores in-frame clones only, minus some. V and J calls and clone size are given by that table; D and trimming were obtained from the DNA. This sample has about 100,000 clones; more than 65% occur once, and the top ten carry over 15%. Input material: peripheral blood. This chain uses TRBV29-1 with TRBJ2-7; D might be TRBD1 (5 bases). The receptor was isolated from a woman older than 75 with active or convalescent COVID-19. This chain's CDR3 is CSVEKGTGTNEQYF. CDR3 DNA sequence: TGCAGCGTTGAGAAGGGAACAGGAACTAACGAGCAGTACTTC.